This note documents a single T cell receptor beta chain sequence. The antigen remains unidentified. The sample comes from a study of T cell responses to AZD1222 COVID-19 vaccine. Study-wide points: Two AZD1222 administrations were followed by greater Spike-specific TCR breadth and depth. Donors were chiefly white British, with a greater number of females, and clonal diversity was perhaps underestimated. Vaccine-related CD4 TCRs covered spike, predominating at 160-218 and 743-854.

Clones were sequenced by immunoSEQ multiplex PCR, and TCRdb holds only the in-frame ones, with some missing. In the table there are 150,000 or so clones, approximately 90% of which are singletons. The length of the CDR3 is 15 residues. V trimming: 1 base; J trimming: 6 bases; junction bases outside the gene matches: 7. Looked up from germline, CDR1 is SGHNT and CDR2 is YYREEE (reference sequence). The specimen comprised peripheral blood, sampled 28 days after the second AZD1222 dose. The chain employs TRBV5-4 and TRBJ2-1; 7 bases line up with TRBD1. This sequence was found in an adult who received the AZD1222 COVID-19 vaccine. The CDR3 nucleotides read TGTGCCAGCAGCTTGCGGTCAGGGGGAATCAATGAGCAGTTCTTC. It translates to CASSLRSGGINEQFF.